These 27 T cell receptor beta chains share one sample of origin, sequenced in a study of vaccination effects on CD4 cells after COVID-19. These receptors' targets are unknown. Assay: immunoSEQ multiplex PCR; the TCRdb copy retains only in-frame clones and omits some. The data show tens of thousands of clones, with 74% seen just once and 2% to 2.5% held by the top ten. After about 10 days in culture, the CD4+ T cells were isolated. Participants completed two doses of the BNT162b2 or mRNA-1273 vaccine. The sample consisted of CD4+ T cells from PBMCs cultured without peptide, taken after COVID-19 vaccination. The receptors shown here come from a human donor who received a COVID-19 vaccine.

The chain uses TRBV10-3 and TRBJ2-1; 10 nucleotides line up with TRBD1. The J segment lost 9 bases and the V segment lost 10 bases, leaving 9 bases of the junction unmatched. CDR3 length: 13 amino acids. In germline, CDR1 is ENHRY, CDR2 SYGVKD. CDR3 DNA sequence: TGTGCCACAGGGACAGGGGTAGTCCGTGAGCAGTTCTTC. Translation gives CATGTGVVREQFF.

The CDR3 DNA reads as TGTGCCAGCAGTGAAAGGACAGCTTTTTACGAGCAGTACGTC. Amino acid sequence: CASSERTAFYEQYV. The chain links TRBV6-1 to TRBJ2-7; perhaps TRBD1 as D (6 bases). The CDR3 extends over 14 amino acids. The germline CDR1 and CDR2 sequences are MNHNS and SASEGT. V lost 2 bases, J lost 4 bases, and 12 bases lay in between.

This chain connects TRBV19 to TRBJ1-2; D remains unclear. Trimming left V 3 bases short and J 3 bases short, with 11 bases between. This CDR3 is 14 amino acids long. Germline CDR1 LNHDA, CDR2 SQIVND (reference sequence). The CDR3 spells CASSISREDYGYTF. The CDR3 DNA reads as TGTGCCAGTAGTATCTCTAGGGAGGACTATGGCTACACCTTC.

As concerns this clone: A single base separates this from a much larger clone, so it may be a read error. Other nucleotide sequences in the sample specify the same CDR3. The V and J genes are TRBV9 and TRBJ2-5; possibly TRBD1 or TRBD2 for D (5 bases each). This CDR3 is 14 amino acids long. Trimming removed 0 bases from V and 0 bases from J, with 6 bases in between. Germline V gene lookup returns CDR1 SGDLS and CDR2 YYNGEE. DNA of the CDR3: TGTGCCAGCAGCGTAGGGGACCACCAAGAGACCCAGTACTTC. Encoded protein: CASSVGDHQETQYF.

This clone appeared a single time. The V gene is TRBV3-1 (or the pseudogene TRBV3-2), the J gene TRBJ2-7; the D is unclear. Trimming took off 6 bases at V and 4 bases at J, with 19 bases between the two ends. The CDR3 has 15 amino acids. Germline CDR1 and CDR2: LGHDT and YNNKEL (reference sequence). The CDR3 bases are TGTGCCAGCAGACTTCATGGACCGACATTTTACGAGCAGTACGTC. It codes for CASRLHGPTFYEQYV.

The chain has TRBV2 and TRBJ1-4; D remains unclear. Trimming took off 7 bases at V and 0 bases at J, with 6 bases between the two ends. This CDR3 has 13 residues. Germline V lookup: CDR1 SNHLY, CDR2 FYNNEI. The CDR3 region has the DNA TGTGCCAGCATGAGTACAACTAATGAAAAACTGTTTTTT. It translates to CASMSTTNEKLFF.

This chain joins TRBV25-1 and TRBJ1-2; D call uncertain. The CDR3 runs 13 residues. CDR1 and CDR2 (germline): MGHDK, SYGVNS. V was shortened by 9 bases and J by 2 bases, with 13 bases between the two germline ends. CDR3 bases: TGTGCCAGTCGACACGGGCAGAACTATGGCTACACCTTC. It codes for CASRHGQNYGYTF.

The chain joins TRBV5-1 to TRBJ2-1; D remains ambiguous. V shed 4 bases and J shed 0 bases, with 11 bases lying between them. This CDR3 spans 15 amino acids. Germline CDR1 is SGHRS and CDR2 is YFSETQ. This CDR3 reads CASSPQGYSYNEQFF. As DNA, the CDR3 is TGCGCCAGCAGCCCACAAGGGTACTCCTACAATGAGCAGTTCTTC.

The chain has TRBV5-1 and TRBJ2-1; 8 nucleotides align to TRBD2. This CDR3 comprises 18 residues. The V and J ends lost 0 bases and 1 base, in that order; junction bases with no gene match: 9. Germline loops: CDR1 SGHRS, CDR2 YFSETQ. This CDR3 is CASSLVAGGLYSYNEQFF. Here the CDR3 DNA reads TGCGCCAGCAGCTTGGTGGCGGGGGGCCTCTATTCCTACAATGAGCAGTTCTTC.

This chain connects TRBV7-9 to TRBJ1-1; 7 bases are shared with TRBD1. Germline V gives CDR1 SEHNR, CDR2 FQNEAQ (reference sequence). V lost 3 bases and J lost 0; bases outside the gene matches: 4. The CDR3 has 15 amino acids. CDR3 in DNA: TGTGCCAGCAGCTTCCGGGACAGCATGAACACTGAAGCTTTCTTT. It yields the protein CASSFRDSMNTEAFF.

The chain combines TRBV7-3 with TRBJ1-5, with TRBD1 as a possible D gene (5 bases). Trimming stripped 2 bases from V and 4 bases from J, with 6 bases between. Germline lookup yields CDR1 SGHTA and CDR2 FQGTGA. The length of the CDR3 is 13 residues. CDR3 region: CASSLSGNQPQHF. Written as DNA, the CDR3 is TGTGCCAGCAGCTTATCAGGGAATCAGCCCCAGCATTTT. Full variable domain (remainder filled in from reference TRBV7-3 and TRBJ1-5): GAGVSQTPSNKVTEKGKYVELRCDPISGHTALYWYRQSLGQGPEFLIYFQGTGAADDSGLPNDRFFAVRPEGSVSTLKIQRTERGDSAVYLCASSLSGNQPQHFGDGTRLSIL.

The rearrangement uses TRBV2 and TRBJ2-7; 7 nucleotides line up with TRBD2. V was clipped by 7 bases and J by 4 bases; unmatched bases: 7. The CDR3 has 13 residues. Germline CDR1 SNHLY, CDR2 FYNNEI. CDR3 in DNA: TGTGCCAGCACCTGGCGGGAGACGTACGAGCAGTACGTC. Translating it yields CASTWRETYEQYV.

The chain recombines TRBV6-5 with TRBJ2-7, with TRBD1 matching over 11 bases. Germline CDR1 reads MNHEY; CDR2 reads SVGAGI. V was pared by 10 bases and J by 3 bases, with 8 bases of the junction left unmatched. The CDR3 sequence is 14 residues long. CDR3 residues: CANPDRGQNYEQYV. The CDR3 DNA reads as TGTGCCAACCCGGACAGGGGGCAAAACTACGAGCAGTACGTC.

The CDR3 DNA reads TGTGCCAGTAGTACGGGACAGGGGGTGAGCGGCTACACCTTC. Protein: CASSTGQGVSGYTF. The chain uses TRBV19 and TRBJ1-2; 11 positions match TRBD1. Trimming at V came to 4 bases and at J to 8 bases, leaving 6 bases not matched to a gene. This CDR3 has 14 residues. The germline gives CDR1 LNHDA, CDR2 SQIVND (reference sequence).

This clone was counted between two and nine times. The J gene is TRBJ2-5, the V gene TRBV2; 8 bases are a match to TRBD1. Trimming took 5 bases from V and 4 from J; bases not matched to a gene: 12. Looked up from germline, CDR1 is SNHLY and CDR2 is FYNNEI. There are 16 residues in the CDR3. The CDR3 bases are TGTGCCAGCAGTCGAATGAGACAGGGGTCTGGAGAGACCCAGTACTTC. Translation gives CASSRMRQGSGETQYF.

A word on this clone: Since no conserved phenylalanine or tryptophan closes the CDR3, a read error is the likely cause. It is unclear where the CDR3 begins or ends on the DNA, so no DNA is shown, and the CDR3 is as TCRdb lists it. The V call is TRBV7-2, the J call TRBJ1-1. Germline loops: CDR1 SGHTA, CDR2 FQGNSA. The CDR3 is 15 residues long, counting both termini. CDR3 loop: CASSPRGGPGVRSFL.

The V and J genes are TRBV10-2 and TRBJ2-5; D is possibly TRBD1 (6 bases). With 7 bases removed from V and 1 base from J, the gap between germline ends came to 13 bases. Per the germline V gene, CDR1 is WSHSY and CDR2 is SAAADI. This CDR3 contains 14 residues. The DNA for the CDR3 is TGCGCCAGCAACGAACAGGGTACCCAAGAGACCCAGTACTTC. As protein: CASNEQGTQETQYF.

This clone has a handful of counts. The V call is TRBV4-1, the J call TRBJ2-2; D is undetermined. The CDR3 covers 12 residues. V lost 4 bases and J lost 6, with 6 bases in between. The germline gives CDR1 MGHRA, CDR2 YSYEKL. The CDR3 reads CASSLRSGELFF. The CDR3 nucleotides are TGCGCCAGCAGCCTACGGTCCGGGGAGCTGTTTTTT.

The chain couples TRBV19 to TRBJ1-1, with D maybe TRBD1 (5 bases). Germline V gene data show CDR1 as LNHDA and CDR2 as SQIVND (reference sequence). V was pared by 6 bases and J by 0 bases, with 8 bases between. The CDR3 has 13 residues. CDR3: CASRDRMNTEAFF. The CDR3 bases are TGTGCCAGTAGAGACAGAATGAACACTGAAGCTTTCTTT.

The rearrangement links TRBV7-2 to TRBJ1-5, with TRBD1 matching 7 bases. V shed 6 bases, J shed 1 base, and the junction held 6 bases outside the gene matches. The CDR3 loop spans 15 amino acids. Germline loops: CDR1 SGHTA, CDR2 FQGNSA. CDR3 sequence reads: CASSRDSVSNQPQHF. The CDR3 coding sequence is TGTGCCAGCAGTCGGGACAGTGTAAGCAATCAGCCCCAGCATTTT.

V and J are TRBV2 and TRBJ1-1; D is unresolved. Germline V gene lookup returns CDR1 SNHLY and CDR2 FYNNEI. The CDR3 covers 13 residues. Trimming removed 11 bases from V and 7 bases from J, with 20 bases in between. DNA for the CDR3: TGTGCCTCGATCAGTCCTACCACGCGTGAAGCTTTCTTT. It codes for CASISPTTREAFF.

This clone has a handful of counts. V is TRBV2 and J is TRBJ1-1; no clear D gene. The germline V gene encodes CDR1 SNHLY and CDR2 FYNNEI. V was clipped by 0 bases and J by 10 bases, with 15 bases between them. CDR3 size: 14 residues. CDR3 protein: CASSEALRGGIAFF. In DNA, the CDR3 is TGTGCCAGCAGTGAAGCGCTTCGAGGAGGGATAGCTTTCTTT.

The chain combines TRBV5-4 with TRBJ1-4, with 8 bases fitting TRBD1. V gave up 2 bases and J gave up 0 bases; unmatched junction bases: 9. The CDR3 is 18 residues long. Germline CDR1 reads SGHNT; CDR2 reads YYREEE (reference sequence). This chain's CDR3 is CASSFNQGAFSTNEKLFF. The DNA of the CDR3 is TGTGCCAGCAGCTTTAACCAGGGGGCCTTTTCAACTAATGAAAAACTGTTTTTT.

The chain employs TRBV18 and TRBJ2-7, with D hard to call. Between the trimmed V and J ends, which lost 2 bases and 2 bases, there was a span of 10 bases. The length of the CDR3 is 14 residues. The germline V gene encodes CDR1 KGHSH and CDR2 LQKENI. The CDR3, as DNA: TGTGCCAGCTCACCATCCCCCGGAACCTACGAGCAGTACGTC. Its protein is CASSPSPGTYEQYV.

The chain uses TRBV7-8 and TRBJ1-2; 8 nucleotides agree with TRBD1. V trimming: 5 bases; J trimming: 5 bases; junction bases outside the gene matches: 7. In germline, CDR1 is SGHVS, CDR2 FQNEAQ. CDR3 length: 14 residues. The CDR3 is CASSRRDRTYGYTF. In nucleotides, the CDR3 is TGTGCCAGCAGCCGCCGGGACAGGACGTATGGCTACACCTTC. Together with reference TRBV7-8 and TRBJ1-2, the CDR3 gives the full variable domain: GAGVSQSPRYKVAKRGQDVALRCDPISGHVSLFWYQQALGQGPEFLTYFQNEAQLDKSGLPSDRFFAERPEGSVSTLKIQRTQQEDSAVYLCASSRRDRTYGYTFGSGTRLTVV.

This rearrangement joins TRBV4-3 to TRBJ1-6, with 7 bases that match TRBD1. The J segment lost 6 bases and the V segment lost 4 bases, leaving 6 bases of the junction unmatched. The CDR3 runs to 15 residues. Germline V gene lookup returns CDR1 LGHNA and CDR2 YSLEER. This CDR3 is CASSPQTGINSPLHF. Here the CDR3 DNA reads TGCGCCAGCAGCCCCCAGACAGGGATTAATTCACCCCTCCACTTT.

V gene TRBV10-2 combines with J gene TRBJ2-1, with TRBD2 matching 8 bases. Germline V lookup: CDR1 WSHSY, CDR2 SAAADI. The junction had 10 bases not matched to a gene; V was cut back by 2 bases and J by 10 bases. The CDR3 totals 15 residues. The CDR3 nucleotides are TGCGCCAGCAGTGAGGTGGGGGGAACGGGAGGGGAGCAGTTCTTC. This gives the protein CASSEVGGTGGEQFF.